The clone carrying this T cell receptor (beta chain) has just one count. Its antigen remains unknown. This sample is part of a study of T cells in tuberculosis. Study results and caveats: Using the GMM-specific repertoire gave around 90% accuracy versus approximately 70% with motifs.

This CDR3 has 15 residues. The germline CDR1 and CDR2 sequences are SGHAT and FQNNGV. Trimming took off 5 bases at V and 1 base at J, with 14 bases between the two ends. The repertoire was sequenced with immunoSEQ multiplex PCR; TCRdb's copy has only in-frame clones and lacks some. The table records tens of thousands of clones, around nine tenths of them present only once. Each clinical donor contributed on average approximately 90,000 T cells from unsorted cryopreserved PBMC. The receptor was isolated from a donor aged 5 to 30 with latent tuberculosis or without tuberculosis infection. Some clones in this sample may be carry-over from other donors' samples. This chain uses TRBV11-2 with TRBJ1-1; weak D call: TRBD1 (5 bases). Sequencing was performed on PBMCs. CDR3 sequence (DNA): TGTGCCAGCAGCCCGCGGGGGGGAGGGAACACTGAAGCTTTCTTT. It translates to CASSPRGGGNTEAFF.